These T cell receptor beta chains were read from a single sample in a study of blood T cell repertoires in COVID-19. TCRdb's table, derived via immunoSEQ multiplex PCR, lists solely in-frame clones and lacks some. The sample includes approximately 180,000 clones, more than 80% seen only once; the top ten take 9.5% to 15%. The sample consisted of peripheral blood. The receptors derive from a woman over 75 with COVID-19, enrolled during active disease. The conserved cysteine and the conserved F or W are not part of the CDR3 here. Size is stated for part of the rows, as once, few or many counts, or as a class when the clone is expanded.

v_call	clone_size	j_call	cdr3_aa
TRBV6-2/TRBV6-3	.	TRBJ1-4	ASSSRDRGEGEKLF
TRBV11-3	.	TRBJ1-1	ASSDRLNTEAF
TRBV6-1	.	TRBJ2-7	ASSEWTGGRPGREQY
TRBV24-1	.	TRBJ2-7	ATSDRLEKQY
TRBV18	few	TRBJ2-1	ASSPISGLALISSYNEQF
TRBV27	.	TRBJ1-4	ASSPWGPANEKLF
TRBV24-1	.	TRBJ2-7	ATSDLHPSYEQY
TRBV6-6	few	TRBJ1-4	ASSQGDYRDEKLF
TRBV7-9	.	TRBJ1-5	ASSLEDGGHQPQH
TRBV3-1/TRBV3-2	.	TRBJ2-6	ASSPDRARSGANVLT
TRBV18	once	TRBJ2-1	ASSLLAGAYNEQF
TRBV3-1/TRBV3-2	.	TRBJ1-3	ASSRGRSGNTIY
TRBV7-9	.	TRBJ2-1	ATPGGLNSYNEQF
TRBV18	.	TRBJ1-2	ASSTTDRTSYGYT
TRBV7-2	once	TRBJ2-1	ASSLKRGVAYNEQF
TRBV5-5	.	TRBJ2-7	ASSLGLAGTYEQY
TRBV5-1	.	TRBJ2-5	ASSLTSGQETQY
TRBV19	.	TRBJ1-6	ASSIDRDSSLH